This record concerns one TCR beta chain sequence. This clone was picked up one time. The antigen this receptor binds is unknown. There are no base qualities to consult, and no much larger clone falls within one base. The sample belongs to a study of PD-1 and CTLA-4 blockade in melanoma (TCRdb year 2021). Concerning the study at large: The study compared how PD-1 blockade and CTLA-4 blockade affected the melanoma-reactive CD8 T cell response in patients with melanoma.

Libraries were made using the immunoSEQ multiplex PCR assay. Sourced from immuneACCESS, this table was stored by TCRdb with only in-frame sequences that have V and J called. A share of the clones is absent; for the studies checked, an unresolved V gene accounts for under half, and the remainder has no known explanation. For this sample the table gives 25,000 to 30,000 clones, of which roughly nine tenths were detected only once. Around 8.7% of the sample lies in the top ten. This receptor was taken from a human donor with melanoma. The starting material was CD8+ T cells from peripheral blood, obtained before anti-PD-1 treatment.

At the DNA level, the sequence is TGTGCCAGCAGTTGGGGACTAGCGGGAGACACCGGGGAGCTGTTTTTT. The encoded protein is CASSWGLAGDTGELFF. The chain couples TRBV28 to TRBJ2-2; 14 nucleotides in the junction match TRBD2. The CDR3 holds 16 amino acids from the cysteine to the phenylalanine. The kept DNA is CDR3 alone, 48 bases in frame from the first base. Trimmed from V: 4 bases; trimmed from J: 3 bases; junction bases lacking a gene match: 1. Via the germline V gene, CDR1 is MDHEN and CDR2 SYDVKM.